This TCR beta chain is drawn from a study of identical twins. At least ten counts were recorded for this clonotype. The cDNA had a unique molecular identifier and a template-switch universal primer site. TCRdb passed the 5' RACE reads through MiXCR, listing each CDR3 protein once. The table has about 660,000 distinct CDR3 sequences, approximately 9% seen once. Germline V lookup: CDR1 SGHRS, CDR2 YFSETQ. Deletions cut 5 bases from V and 3 bases from J, with 18 bases between. This CDR3 is 16 amino acids long. This sample was shared with a second study, whose subject was yellow fever vaccine responses in identical twins.

Sequenced sample: PBMCs. The gene calls are TRBV5-1 and TRBJ2-1; tentatively, D is TRBD1 (5 bases). This receptor was identified in a young woman in good health. The DNA for the CDR3 is TGCGCCAGCAGTGAAGACAGTCCAACCAACTACAATGAGCAGTTCTTC. Encoded protein: CASSEDSPTNYNEQFF.